This TCR beta chain was observed in a study of cytomegalovirus exposure and HLA in healthy donors. General observations from the study: As immune exposure information, only CMV serostatus was available. Reports state that TCR beta sequences accurately predicted most subjects' HLA-A and HLA-B alleles. In a later analysis, across HLA loci, associated TCR counts were highest for DRB1, lowest for HLA-C. There was a cluster of highly shared sequence variants that was likely a sequencing artifact.

With 60 Vbeta and 13 Jbeta primers, the PCR was carried out. Generated by immunoSEQ multiplex PCR, the TCRdb table keeps only in-frame clones and is missing some. Of fewer than 150,000 clones listed, roughly four fifths are singletons. CDR1 is MDHEN and CDR2 is SYDVKM in the germline V gene. Trimming removed 8 bases from V and 6 bases from J; junction bases left unmatched: 23. CDR3 size: 18 residues. The count of this clone is one. The target antigen is unknown. The source is a male donor in good health and CMV-seronegative. This chain joins TRBV28 and TRBJ2-3; 7 positions match TRBD2. Specimen: PBMCs. CDR3 DNA sequence: TGTGCCAGCCTTTCCTACTTCTCTAGCGGAACTCGGGGGGATACGCAGTATTTT. It translates to CASLSYFSSGTRGDTQYF.